This TCR beta chain was identified in a study of T-cell reconstitution after alpha-beta-depleted transplantation in children. Unique molecular identifiers were used to barcode this TCRbeta library. MiXCR, run by TCRdb on the PCR reads, gives a single entry per CDR3 protein. Of 360,000 or so distinct CDR3 sequences in the sample, about a fifth were seen once. The sample holds a few counts of this clonotype. Sample: PBMCs from the stem cell graft donor, taken from the stem cell graft. This sequence was found in a human donor who donated a stem cell graft to a child with acute myeloid leukemia.

The CDR3 is CASSLAGTSGSDADTQYF. The DNA for the CDR3 is TGTGCCAGCAGCTTAGCGGGGACTAGCGGGAGCGATGCGGATACGCAGTATTTT. V gene TRBV7-2 combines with J gene TRBJ2-3; TRBD2 matches at 14 bases. Unmatched junction bases numbered 8, after V lost 0 bases and J lost 6 bases. Germline V gene lookup returns CDR1 SGHTA and CDR2 FQGNSA. The CDR3 totals 18 residues.